A selection of T cell receptor beta chains follows, all from one sample in a study of OX40 agonist ivuxolimab in advanced cancers. Some clones are missing from TCRdb's copy, which holds only in-frame ones; the method was immunoSEQ multiplex PCR. The table lists about 31,000 clones, roughly 90% of them singletons, with about 26% in the top ten. Material: CD4+ or CD8+ T cells sorted from blood, obtained in a trial of the OX40 agonist ivuxolimab. These receptors originate from an adult with an advanced solid tumor such as melanoma, head and neck, liver or kidney cancer. Each CDR3 is given with its conserved first and last residue. Fields, in order: J gene, V gene, clone size, D gene, CDR3 DNA, CDR3 protein. The D gene is left open where the match is weak. Rows give clone size only sometimes, using once, few, many, or a class for an expanded clone.

>TRBJ2-1|TRBV7-9|-|TRBD2
TGTGCCAGCAGGGGAGGGACCCGTCGGGACGATGAGCAGTTCTTC
CASRGGTRRDDEQFF
>TRBJ2-7|TRBV6-1|-|-
TGTGCCAGCGTCTGGGGGGAGGATCTAGGCGAGCAGTACTTC
CASVWGEDLGEQYF
>TRBJ1-4|TRBV2|few|TRBD1
TGTGCCAGCATTCTCTCTAGGACAGGGAGAGAAAAACTGTTTTTT
CASILSRTGREKLFF
>TRBJ1-2|TRBV4-1|-|-
TGCGCCAGCAGCCAGAACGTGTGGGCGGAGACAGACTATGGCTACACCTTC
CASSQNVWAETDYGYTF
>TRBJ1-2|TRBV28|-|TRBD1
TGTGCCAGCAGGCTCGTCCCGGGGACAGTTGTGAGTGGTGGCTACACCTTC
CASRLVPGTVVSGGYTF
>TRBJ1-5|TRBV30|few|-
TGTGCCTGGAGTGTACTATCCAATCAGCCCCAGCATTTT
CAWSVLSNQPQHF
>TRBJ2-7|TRBV10-3|-|-
TGTGCCATCAGTGGGTCTTCCGGGACTTCCCACTCCTACGAGCAGTACTTC
CAISGSSGTSHSYEQYF
>TRBJ2-7|TRBV27|-|TRBD2
TGTGCCAGCTCATGGTCGGGGGGTCTTTCCTACGAGCAGTACTTC
CASSWSGGLSYEQYF
>TRBJ2-7|TRBV2|-|-
TGTGCCAGCAGTGGGGGTCGTACCTACGAGCAGTACTTC
CASSGGRTYEQYF
>TRBJ1-2|TRBV7-9|-|-
TGTGCCAGCAGCTCCCTGGGGGGGTTCTATGGCTACACCTTC
CASSSLGGFYGYTF
>TRBJ1-2|TRBV19|medium-sized|TRBD1
TGTGCCAGTAGTATAAGGACAGGGGGAGTCTATGGCTACACCTTC
CASSIRTGGVYGYTF
>TRBJ1-4|TRBV15|-|TRBD1
TGTGCCACCAGCAGAGCAGGGGGCGCAGGATTGGATGAAAAACTGTTTTTT
CATSRAGGAGLDEKLFF
>TRBJ1-1|TRBV19|-|TRBD1
TGTGCCAGTAGTCCCTGGACAGGGGGCAGTGAAGCTTTCTTT
CASSPWTGGSEAFF
>TRBJ2-5|TRBV7-8|-|-
TGTGCCAGCAGCCGGGGAGAGGGGGGTGGAGAGACCCAGTACTTC
CASSRGEGGGETQYF
>TRBJ2-3|TRBV14|-|TRBD1
TGTGCCAGCAGCCGGACAGGAAACACAGATACGCAGTATTTT
CASSRTGNTDTQYF
>TRBJ1-1|TRBV5-1|once|TRBD1
TGCGCCAGCAGCTTGGCCGTTGGGACAGGGGCTAGCACTGAAGCTTTCTTT
CASSLAVGTGASTEAFF
>TRBJ1-2|TRBV28|-|-
TGTGCCAGCAGTTCGGAAATTGACTATGGCTACACCTTC
CASSSEIDYGYTF
>TRBJ2-7|TRBV7-9|-|TRBD2
TGTGCCAGCAGCCCCTCAACGACTAGCGGGAGTTCCTACGAGCAGTACTTC
CASSPSTTSGSSYEQYF
>TRBJ1-1|TRBV19|-|TRBD1
TGTGCCAGTAAACCAGGGGGTCCCACTGAAGCTTTCTTT
CASKPGGPTEAFF
>TRBJ1-6|TRBV5-4|-|-
TGTGCCAGCAGCTTTGATCAGGATAATTCACCCCTCCACTTT
CASSFDQDNSPLHF
>TRBJ2-7|TRBV7-2|-|-
TGTGCCAGCAGCTTAGAATTAGGGGAAGGGGCCTACGAGCAGTACTTC
CASSLELGEGAYEQYF
>TRBJ2-7|TRBV9|-|TRBD1
TGTGCCAGCAGCGGACCCGGGACAGGCGACTCCTACGAGCAGTACTTC
CASSGPGTGDSYEQYF
>TRBJ2-7|TRBV19|-|-
TGTGCCAGTAGTATCTGGACTGGATCGGGCGAGCAGTACTTC
CASSIWTGSGEQYF
>TRBJ2-3|TRBV27|-|-
TGTGCCAGCAGTCATAAAATGACCCCTCCAGATACGCAGTATTTT
CASSHKMTPPDTQYF
>TRBJ1-1|TRBV27|-|-
TGTGCCAGCAACTACCCCGGGGGCGGCACTGAAGCTTTCTTT
CASNYPGGGTEAFF
>TRBJ2-5|TRBV5-6|-|TRBD2
TGTGCCAGCAGGGGGAGGGGCGAATCGGCCCAGTACTTC
CASRGRGESAQYF
>TRBJ2-5|TRBV28|-|-
TGTGCCAGCAGTTTGGTGACTATCGAGACCCAGTACTTC
CASSLVTIETQYF
>TRBJ1-2|TRBV4-1|-|-
TGCGCCAGCAGCCAAGACAGGGTTAACTATGGCTACACCTTC
CASSQDRVNYGYTF
>TRBJ1-1|TRBV5-6|-|-
TGTGCCAGCAGCTTGTCTACAGCTAACACTGAAGCTTTCTTT
CASSLSTANTEAFF
>TRBJ2-4|TRBV7-9|-|-
TGTGCCAGCAGCCCAAAAATTTCAGCCAAAAACATTCAGTACTTC
CASSPKISAKNIQYF
>TRBJ2-3|TRBV30|-|-
TGTGCCTGGAGCGCCGGAGGGGGTCATACAGATACGCAGTATTTT
CAWSAGGGHTDTQYF
>TRBJ2-1|TRBV5-1|-|-
TGCGCCAGCACCCCGGGGAGGGGGGGCGCCTACAATGAGCAGTTCTTC
CASTPGRGGAYNEQFF
>TRBJ1-1|TRBV6-5|-|-
TGTGCCAGCAGTTACGGGCTGGGCTTGAACACTGAAGCTTTCTTT
CASSYGLGLNTEAFF
>TRBJ2-7|TRBV19|-|-
TGTGCCAGTAGTATAAGGCAGTACTCGATGACCTACGAGCAGTACTTC
CASSIRQYSMTYEQYF
>TRBJ2-7|TRBV5-1|large|-
TGCGCCAGCAGCGGAATGACAGAGAACGAGCAGTACTTC
CASSGMTENEQYF
>TRBJ2-3|TRBV9|-|-
TGTGCCAGCAGCGTAGGGATTCGGGGTGGGGCAGATACGCAGTATTTT
CASSVGIRGGADTQYF
>TRBJ1-1|TRBV7-3|once|-
TGTGCCAGCAGCGATCTCGTATCGGAAGCTTTCTTT
CASSDLVSEAFF
>TRBJ1-5|TRBV28|once|-
TGTGCCAGCAGTTTATTGGGGGAGGGTTGGCAGCCCCAGCATTTT
CASSLLGEGWQPQHF
>TRBJ2-3|TRBV5-4|-|TRBD2
TGTGCCAGCAGCTTGGACAGCGGGGGGAACACAGATACGCAGTATTTT
CASSLDSGGNTDTQYF